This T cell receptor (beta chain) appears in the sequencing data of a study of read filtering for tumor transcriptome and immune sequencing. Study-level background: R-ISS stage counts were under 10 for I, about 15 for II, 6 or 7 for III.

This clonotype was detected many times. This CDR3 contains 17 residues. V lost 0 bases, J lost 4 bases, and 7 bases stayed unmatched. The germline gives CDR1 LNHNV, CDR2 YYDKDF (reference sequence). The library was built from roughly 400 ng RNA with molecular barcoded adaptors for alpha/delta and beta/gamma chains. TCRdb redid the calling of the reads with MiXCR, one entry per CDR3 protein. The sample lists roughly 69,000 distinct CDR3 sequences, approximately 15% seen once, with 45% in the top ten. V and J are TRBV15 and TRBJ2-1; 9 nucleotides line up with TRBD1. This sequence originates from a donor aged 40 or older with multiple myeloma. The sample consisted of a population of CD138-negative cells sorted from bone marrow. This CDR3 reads CATSRDPPGQGYNEQFF. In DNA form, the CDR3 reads TGTGCCACCAGCAGAGATCCTCCGGGACAGGGTTACAATGAGCAGTTCTTC. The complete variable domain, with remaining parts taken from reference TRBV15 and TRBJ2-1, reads DAMVIQNPRYQVTQFGKPVTLSCSQTLNHNVMYWYQQKSSQAPKLLFHYYDKDFNNEADTPDNFQSRRPNTSFCFLDIRSPGLGDTAMYLCATSRDPPGQGYNEQFFGPGTRLTVL.